The subject of this entry is one T cell receptor (beta chain). These data are taken from a study of blood T cell repertoires in COVID-19. Some clones are missing from TCRdb's copy, which holds only in-frame ones; the method was immunoSEQ multiplex PCR. Of about 73,000 clones listed, about 74% are singletons. The V segment lost 6 bases and the J segment 7 bases; nucleotides outside the gene matches: 5. Germline CDR1 SQVTM, CDR2 ANQGSEA. The CDR3 has 11 residues. Sequencing was done on a sample of peripheral blood. The TCR originated in a man aged 70-80 years with COVID-19, enrolled during active disease. This sequence joins TRBV29-1 and TRBJ1-1; 7 bases are a match to TRBD1. For the CDR3, the DNA is TGCAGCGTCGAGACAGGGATTGAAGCTTTCTTT. Translated: CSVETGIEAFF.